Included here is one T cell receptor beta chain sequence, with context. Its antigen remains unidentified. No quality values exist for individual bases; no much larger clone is one base distant. This sample stems from a study of blood T cell repertoires in COVID-19 (dated by TCRdb to 2019 to 2021). Regarding the study in general: Samples from collaborators originated in the United States, Italy and Spain and spanned both the acute and convalescent phases of COVID-19. The repertoires were released in a freely available public database intended as a resource for research on the immune response to SARS-CoV-2. The dataset comprised deeply sampled blood TCRbeta repertoires from subjects exposed to, actively infected with, or recovered from COVID-19. The prospective study material was composed of cDNA or gDNA derived from T cells, B-cell-depleted T cells, or PBMCs. Samples were obtained from the ongoing ImmuneRACE study (first 160 participants) and from 1,254 subjects provided by 6 global collaborators. A de-identified subject ID, COVID-19 status, age in years and sex were almost always included in the sample metadata. HLA class I and class II types, where available, came from metadata supplied by the sample provider rather than from assay-based typing. General study outcomes and caveats: The amount of clinical and demographic metadata varied by source and participant and was provided uncurated.

One collaborating source in Seattle enrolled patients while the patients were actively infected and followed the patients over time throughout the course of disease. Whole blood was collected in K2EDTA tubes by collaborating institutions according to the institutions' own protocols. For TCRbeta analysis, collaborators shipped samples as frozen whole blood, isolated PBMCs, or DNA extracted from either of those sample types. TCRbeta CDR3 regions were amplified from genomic DNA using the immunoSEQ Assay, a bias-controlled multiplex PCR. Per the authors' processing: Nucleated cell counts per sample were estimated from amplification of reference gene primers within the assay. To quantify the absolute abundance of each unique TCRbeta CDR3 rearrangement, sequence reads were collapsed and filtered. For each sample, productive Simpson clonality was calculated as the square root of Simpson's diversity index across productive rearrangements. In its TCRdb copy, this immuneACCESS table keeps in-frame sequences only and misses some clones. Where compared with another copy, unresolved V genes explain less than half of these, and the others have no known cause. That table furnishes V, J and clone size, whereas the DNA furnished D and trimming. This sample holds 250,000 to 350,000 clones; 65% to 85% were observed only once. The leading ten clones occupy almost 1.5% of the sample.

The junction shows trimming of 5 bases on V and 3 bases on J, plus 17 bases between the germline ends. The CDR3 spans 15 residues, from the cysteine through the phenylalanine. The retained sequence is limited to the CDR3, 45 bases, with the frame set at the first base. For CDR1 and CDR2, the germline V gene lists SGHTA and FQGNSA. The rearranged chain carries TRBV7-2 and TRBJ2-7; a weak D assignment points to TRBD2 (7 bases agree). The TCR comes from a human donor with COVID-19, enrolled during active disease. The donor label of this sample is uncertain. The sequenced material came from peripheral blood. The CDR3 is CASSPGRGGHYEQYF. The nucleotides read TGTGCCAGCAGCCCCGGTAGGGGGGGCCACTACGAGCAGTACTTC.